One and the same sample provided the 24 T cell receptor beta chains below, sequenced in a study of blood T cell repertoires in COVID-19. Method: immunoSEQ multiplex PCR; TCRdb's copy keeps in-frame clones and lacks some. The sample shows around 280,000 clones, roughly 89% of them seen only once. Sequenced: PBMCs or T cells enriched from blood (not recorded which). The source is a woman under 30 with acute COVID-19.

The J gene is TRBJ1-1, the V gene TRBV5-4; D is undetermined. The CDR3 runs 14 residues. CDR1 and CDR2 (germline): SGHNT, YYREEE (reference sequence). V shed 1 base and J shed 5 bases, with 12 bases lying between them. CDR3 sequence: CASSLSKGGTEAFF. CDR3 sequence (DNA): TGTGCCAGCAGCTTGTCCAAGGGAGGGACTGAAGCTTTCTTT.

The CDR3 loop is CASSFYDGNYGYTF. The CDR3 nucleotides read TGTGCCAGCAGCTTTTACGACGGGAACTATGGCTACACCTTC. The chain has TRBV13 and TRBJ1-2, with D unclear. The V end lost 3 bases, the J end lost 2 bases, and 10 bases lay between the germline ends. Germline lookup yields CDR1 PRHDT and CDR2 FYEKMQ (reference sequence). This CDR3 region has 14 residues.

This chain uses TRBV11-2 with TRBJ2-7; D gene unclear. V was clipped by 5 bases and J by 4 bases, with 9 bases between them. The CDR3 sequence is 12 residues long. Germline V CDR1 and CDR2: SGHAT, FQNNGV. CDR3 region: CASSPRVYEQYF. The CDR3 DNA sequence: TGTGCCAGCAGCCCCCGAGTGTACGAGCAGTACTTC.

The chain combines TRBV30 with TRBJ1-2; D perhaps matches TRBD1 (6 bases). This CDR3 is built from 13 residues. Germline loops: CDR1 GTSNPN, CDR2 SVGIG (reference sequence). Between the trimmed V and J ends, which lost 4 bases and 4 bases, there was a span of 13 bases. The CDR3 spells CAWNEQGSYGYTF. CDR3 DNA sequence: TGTGCCTGGAACGAACAGGGAAGCTATGGCTACACCTTC.

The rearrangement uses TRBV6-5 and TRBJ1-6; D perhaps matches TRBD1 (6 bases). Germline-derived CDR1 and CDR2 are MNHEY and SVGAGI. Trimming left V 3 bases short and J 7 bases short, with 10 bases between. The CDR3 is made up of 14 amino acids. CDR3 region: CASSYTGTNSPLHF. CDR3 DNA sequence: TGTGCCAGCAGTTATACAGGGACCAATTCACCCCTCCACTTT.

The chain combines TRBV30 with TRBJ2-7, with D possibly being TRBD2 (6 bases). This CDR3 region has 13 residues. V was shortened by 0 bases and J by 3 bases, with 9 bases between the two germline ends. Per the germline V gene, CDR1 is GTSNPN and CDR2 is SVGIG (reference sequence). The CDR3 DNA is TGTGCCTGGAGTGTACGGGGGATCTACGAGCAGTACTTC. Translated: CAWSVRGIYEQYF.

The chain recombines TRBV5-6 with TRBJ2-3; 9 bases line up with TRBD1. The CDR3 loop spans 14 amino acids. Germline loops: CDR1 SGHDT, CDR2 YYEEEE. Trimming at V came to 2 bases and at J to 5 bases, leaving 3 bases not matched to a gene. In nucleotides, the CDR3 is TGTGCCAGCAGCTTCCGGGACAGGGAAGATACGCAGTATTTT. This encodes CASSFRDREDTQYF.

Here the CDR3 reads CASSPRRLVQGVYEQYF. The CDR3, as DNA: TGTGCCAGCTCACCACGGCGCTTGGTACAGGGAGTCTACGAGCAGTACTTC. The chain combines TRBV18 with TRBJ2-7; maybe TRBD1 (6 bases). CDR1 and CDR2 (germline): KGHSH, LQKENI. Trimming took off 1 base at V and 3 bases at J, with 19 bases between the two ends. CDR3 length: 17 amino acids.

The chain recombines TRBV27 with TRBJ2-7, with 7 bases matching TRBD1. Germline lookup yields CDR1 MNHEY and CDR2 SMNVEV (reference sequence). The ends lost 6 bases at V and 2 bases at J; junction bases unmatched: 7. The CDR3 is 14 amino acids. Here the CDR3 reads CASSPHGQAYEQYF. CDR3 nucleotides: TGTGCCAGCAGCCCACACGGACAGGCCTACGAGCAGTACTTC.

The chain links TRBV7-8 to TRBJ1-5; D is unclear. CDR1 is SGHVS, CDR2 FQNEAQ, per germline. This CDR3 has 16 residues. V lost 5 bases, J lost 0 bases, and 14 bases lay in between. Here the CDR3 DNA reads TGTGCCAGCAGCCGTAGCGTAGGCAATAGCAATCAGCCCCAGCATTTT. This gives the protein CASSRSVGNSNQPQHF.

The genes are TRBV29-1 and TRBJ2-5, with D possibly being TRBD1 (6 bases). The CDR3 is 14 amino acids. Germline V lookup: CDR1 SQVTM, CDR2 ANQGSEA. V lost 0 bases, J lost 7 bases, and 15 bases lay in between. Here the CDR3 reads CSVEDETGSGTQYF. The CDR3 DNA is TGCAGCGTTGAAGATGAGACAGGTTCGGGGACCCAGTACTTC.

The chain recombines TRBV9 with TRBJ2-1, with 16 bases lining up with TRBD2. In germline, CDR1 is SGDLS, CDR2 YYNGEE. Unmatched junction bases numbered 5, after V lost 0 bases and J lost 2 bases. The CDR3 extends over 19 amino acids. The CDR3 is CASSVEGTSGRAAYNEQFF. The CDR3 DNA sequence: TGTGCCAGCAGCGTAGAAGGGACTAGCGGGAGGGCCGCCTACAATGAGCAGTTCTTC.

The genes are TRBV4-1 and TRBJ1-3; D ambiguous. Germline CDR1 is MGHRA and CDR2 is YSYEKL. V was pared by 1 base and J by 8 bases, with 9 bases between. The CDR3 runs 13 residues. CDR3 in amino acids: CASSQALGHTIYF. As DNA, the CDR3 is TGCGCCAGCAGCCAAGCTCTAGGCCACACCATATATTTT.

The chain's CDR3 is CASSQGPGRGLAKNIQYF. The CDR3 DNA is TGTGCCAGCAGTCAGGGCCCTGGCAGGGGCCTAGCCAAAAACATTCAGTACTTC. The chain uses TRBV2 and TRBJ2-4; possible D gene TRBD1, 6 bases. The CDR3 is 18 residues long. V was cut by 5 bases and J by 0 bases, with 20 bases left in between. In germline, CDR1 is SNHLY, CDR2 FYNNEI. The variable domain in full, with the rest retrieved from reference TRBV2 and TRBJ2-4, is EPEVTQTPSHQVTQMGQEVILRCVPISNHLYFYWYRQILGQKVEFLVSFYNNEISEKSEIFDDQFSVERPDGSNFTLKIRSTKLEDSAMYFCASSQGPGRGLAKNIQYFGAGTRLSVL.

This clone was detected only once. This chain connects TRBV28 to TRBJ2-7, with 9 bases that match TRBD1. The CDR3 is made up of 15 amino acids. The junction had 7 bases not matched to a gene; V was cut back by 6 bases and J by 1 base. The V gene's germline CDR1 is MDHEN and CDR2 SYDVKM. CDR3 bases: TGTGCCAGCAGACACGGACAGGGGAGTTCCTACGAGCAGTACTTC. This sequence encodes CASRHGQGSSYEQYF.

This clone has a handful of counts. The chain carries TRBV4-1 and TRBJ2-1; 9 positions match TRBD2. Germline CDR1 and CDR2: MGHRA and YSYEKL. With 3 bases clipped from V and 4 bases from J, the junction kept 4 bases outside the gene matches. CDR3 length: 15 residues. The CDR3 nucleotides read TGCGCCAGCAGCCAGTTCGGACTAGCGTACAATGAGCAGTTCTTC. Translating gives CASSQFGLAYNEQFF.

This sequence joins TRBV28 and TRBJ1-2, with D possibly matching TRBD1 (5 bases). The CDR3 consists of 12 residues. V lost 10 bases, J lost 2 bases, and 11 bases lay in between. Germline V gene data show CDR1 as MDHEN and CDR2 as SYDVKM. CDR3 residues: CATVDRNYGYTF. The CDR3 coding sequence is TGTGCCACCGTCGACAGAAACTATGGCTACACCTTC.

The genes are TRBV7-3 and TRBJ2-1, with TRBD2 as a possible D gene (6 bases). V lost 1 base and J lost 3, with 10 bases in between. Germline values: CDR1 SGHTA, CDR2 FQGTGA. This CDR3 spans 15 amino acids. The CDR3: CASSLNGGDYNEQFF. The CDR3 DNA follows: TGTGCCAGCAGCTTAAATGGCGGGGACTACAATGAGCAGTTCTTC.

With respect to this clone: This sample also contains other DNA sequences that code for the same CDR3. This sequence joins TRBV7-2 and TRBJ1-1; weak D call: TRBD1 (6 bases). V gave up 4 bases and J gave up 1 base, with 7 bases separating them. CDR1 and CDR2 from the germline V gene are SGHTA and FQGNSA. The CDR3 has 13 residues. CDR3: CASSWTENTEAFF. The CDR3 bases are TGTGCCAGCAGCTGGACAGAGAACACTGAAGCTTTCTTT.

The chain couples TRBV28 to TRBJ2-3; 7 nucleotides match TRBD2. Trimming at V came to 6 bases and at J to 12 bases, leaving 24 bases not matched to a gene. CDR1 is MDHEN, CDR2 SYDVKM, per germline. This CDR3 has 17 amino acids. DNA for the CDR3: TGTGCCAGCAGCCCTACTCTGGGAGGGACTACCACTACGCACCAGTATTTT. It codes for CASSPTLGGTTTTHQYF.

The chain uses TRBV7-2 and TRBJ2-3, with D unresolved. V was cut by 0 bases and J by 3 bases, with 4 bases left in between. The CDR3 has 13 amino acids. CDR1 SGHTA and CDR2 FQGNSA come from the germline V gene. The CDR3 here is CASSLARTDTQYF. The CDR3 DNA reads TGTGCCAGCAGCTTAGCTAGAACAGATACGCAGTATTTT.

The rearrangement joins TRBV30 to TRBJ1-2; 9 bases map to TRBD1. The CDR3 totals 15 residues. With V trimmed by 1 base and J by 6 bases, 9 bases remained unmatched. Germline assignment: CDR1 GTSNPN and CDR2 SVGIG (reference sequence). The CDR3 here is CAWSGGDRGANGYTF. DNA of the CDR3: TGTGCCTGGAGTGGGGGAGACAGGGGGGCCAATGGCTACACCTTC. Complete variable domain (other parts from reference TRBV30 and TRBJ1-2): SQTIHQWPATLVQPVGSPLSLECTVEGTSNPNLYWYRQAAGRGLQLLFYSVGIGQISSEVPQNLSASRPQDRQFILSSKKLLLSDSGFYLCAWSGGDRGANGYTFGSGTRLTVV.

CDR3 nucleotides: TGTGCCAGCAGCCCAGGAGGGACAGGGGGATACGAGCAGTACTTC. Protein: CASSPGGTGGYEQYF. The gene calls are TRBV6-5 and TRBJ2-7; TRBD1 agrees at 11 bases. V was clipped by 6 bases and J by 4 bases; unmatched bases: 8. Germline V gives CDR1 MNHEY, CDR2 SVGAGI. The CDR3 spans 15 residues.

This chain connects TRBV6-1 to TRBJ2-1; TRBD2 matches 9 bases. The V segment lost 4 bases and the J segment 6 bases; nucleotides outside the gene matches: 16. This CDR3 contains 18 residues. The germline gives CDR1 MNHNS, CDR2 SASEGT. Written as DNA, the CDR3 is TGTGCCAGCAGTGGACCGGCGCATAGCGGGAGACGGGGCAATGAGCAGTTCTTC. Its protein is CASSGPAHSGRRGNEQFF.